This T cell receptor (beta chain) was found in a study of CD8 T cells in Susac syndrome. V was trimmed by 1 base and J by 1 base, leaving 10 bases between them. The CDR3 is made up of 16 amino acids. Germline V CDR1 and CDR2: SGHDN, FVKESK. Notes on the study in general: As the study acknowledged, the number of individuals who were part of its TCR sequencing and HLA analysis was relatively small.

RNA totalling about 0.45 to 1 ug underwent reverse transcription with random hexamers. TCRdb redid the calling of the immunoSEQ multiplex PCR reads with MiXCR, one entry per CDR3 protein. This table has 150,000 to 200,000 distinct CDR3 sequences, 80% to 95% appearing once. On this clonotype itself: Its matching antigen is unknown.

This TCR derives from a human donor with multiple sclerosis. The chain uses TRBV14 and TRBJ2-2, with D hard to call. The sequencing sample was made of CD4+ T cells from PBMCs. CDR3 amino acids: CASSQGRLGNTGELFF. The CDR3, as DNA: TGTGCCAGCAGCCAAGGCAGGCTAGGGAACACCGGGGAGCTGTTTTTT.